Listed below are T cell receptor beta chains from one sample, sequenced in a study of blood T cell repertoires in COVID-19. Sequencing used immunoSEQ multiplex PCR; TCRdb keeps in-frame clones, though not all of them. The sample holds approximately 180,000 clones, approximately 86% seen once. Sample: peripheral blood. These receptors all come from a woman aged 45-65 years with acute or convalescent COVID-19. CDR3s include the opening cysteine and the closing phenylalanine or tryptophan. Fields, in order: V gene, clone size, J gene, D gene, CDR3 DNA, CDR3 protein. D genes are given only for firm matches. Clone size is shown for a subset of rows, as once, few, many or a class of expanded clone.

v_gene: TRBV7-2
abundance: -
j_gene: TRBJ2-7
d_gene: TRBD2
CDR3nt: TGTGCCAGCAGCTATAGTAGCGGGACCTACGAGCAGTACTTC
CDR3aa: CASSYSSGTYEQYF

v_gene: TRBV21-1
abundance: -
j_gene: TRBJ1-6
d_gene: -
CDR3nt: TGTGCCAGCAGCGGGGAAAGGACAGCCCGAGATAATTCACCCCTCCACTTT
CDR3aa: CASSGERTARDNSPLHF

v_gene: TRBV18
abundance: -
j_gene: TRBJ2-1
d_gene: -
CDR3nt: TGTGCCAGCTCACCACATGTCCGTCGACTAAACAATGAGCAGTTCTTC
CDR3aa: CASSPHVRRLNNEQFF

v_gene: TRBV7-2
abundance: once
j_gene: TRBJ2-5
d_gene: TRBD2
CDR3nt: TGTGCCAGCAGCTCCCTAGCGGGAGAGGAGACCCAGTACTTC
CDR3aa: CASSSLAGEETQYF

v_gene: TRBV6-1
abundance: -
j_gene: TRBJ1-5
d_gene: -
CDR3nt: TGTGCCAGCAGTGAAGCGCTTCGGACAGTTTTCCCAAGGCCGAAAATTTTT
CDR3aa: CASSEALRTVFPRPKIF

v_gene: TRBV30
abundance: -
j_gene: TRBJ1-5
d_gene: -
CDR3nt: TGTGCCTGGAGTGCAGGGGCTCAGCCCCAGCATTTT
CDR3aa: CAWSAGAQPQHF

v_gene: TRBV5-8
abundance: -
j_gene: TRBJ2-1
d_gene: TRBD1
CDR3nt: TGTGCCAGCAGCCTCGGACAGGTCAGAGGCAATGAGCAGTTCTTC
CDR3aa: CASSLGQVRGNEQFF

v_gene: TRBV7-2
abundance: -
j_gene: TRBJ1-2
d_gene: -
CDR3nt: TGTGCCAGCTGTTTTGCCGGACAGACGGTACTGCCTAACTATGGCTACACCTTC
CDR3aa: CASCFAGQTVLPNYGYTF

v_gene: TRBV2
abundance: -
j_gene: TRBJ2-3
d_gene: TRBD1
CDR3nt: TGTGCCAGCAGCAAACTGACAGGGAGCACAGATACGCAGTATTTT
CDR3aa: CASSKLTGSTDTQYF

v_gene: TRBV5-1
abundance: -
j_gene: TRBJ2-1
d_gene: -
CDR3nt: TGCGCCAGCAGCTTGACAGGCGGCAATGAGCAGTTCTTC
CDR3aa: CASSLTGGNEQFF

v_gene: TRBV6-5
abundance: -
j_gene: TRBJ1-5
d_gene: -
CDR3nt: TGTGCCAGCAGTTTTGGACAGACGACCGACAATCAGCCCCAGCATTTT
CDR3aa: CASSFGQTTDNQPQHF

v_gene: TRBV27
abundance: once
j_gene: TRBJ2-7
d_gene: -
CDR3nt: TGTGCCAGCAGTTTAGCCCCGCAGGGATCCTACGAGCAGTACTTC
CDR3aa: CASSLAPQGSYEQYF

v_gene: TRBV18
abundance: once
j_gene: TRBJ1-1
d_gene: -
CDR3nt: TGTGCCAGCGTCGGCGGAACTGAAGCTTTCTTT
CDR3aa: CASVGGTEAFF

v_gene: TRBV4-2
abundance: -
j_gene: TRBJ2-1
d_gene: -
CDR3nt: TGTGCCAGCAGCCAATTGTCACAGGGAGATTATGATGAGCAGTTCTTC
CDR3aa: CASSQLSQGDYDEQFF

v_gene: TRBV5-1
abundance: few
j_gene: TRBJ2-3
d_gene: -
CDR3nt: TGCGCCAGCAGCTTGTTAGTGGAGACCTTCACAGATACGCAGTATTTT
CDR3aa: CASSLLVETFTDTQYF

v_gene: TRBV4-1
abundance: few
j_gene: TRBJ1-3
d_gene: -
CDR3nt: TGCGCCAGCAGCCAAGATTCCCAGGGGCATTCGGGAAACACCATATATTTT
CDR3aa: CASSQDSQGHSGNTIYF

v_gene: TRBV27
abundance: -
j_gene: TRBJ1-1
d_gene: TRBD1
CDR3nt: TGTGCCAGCAGTTTATCGGACAGGGGCACTGAAGCTTTCTTT
CDR3aa: CASSLSDRGTEAFF

v_gene: TRBV29-1
abundance: -
j_gene: TRBJ1-2
d_gene: -
CDR3nt: TGCAGCGTTGGAGGCAGCTATGGCTACACCTTC
CDR3aa: CSVGGSYGYTF

v_gene: TRBV19
abundance: -
j_gene: TRBJ1-2
d_gene: -
CDR3nt: TGTGCCAGTAGTATGGCGGGTTTCTATGGCTACACCTTC
CDR3aa: CASSMAGFYGYTF

v_gene: TRBV14
abundance: -
j_gene: TRBJ2-2
d_gene: TRBD2
CDR3nt: TGTGCCAGCAGCGGACTAGCGGGAGTGCGCACCGGGGAGCTGTTTTTT
CDR3aa: CASSGLAGVRTGELFF

v_gene: TRBV29-1
abundance: -
j_gene: TRBJ2-2
d_gene: -
CDR3nt: TGCAGCGTTGTGTTTTCGGTAAACAGGGCCGGGGAGCTGTTTTTT
CDR3aa: CSVVFSVNRAGELFF

v_gene: TRBV20-1
abundance: few
j_gene: TRBJ2-2
d_gene: TRBD2
CDR3nt: TGCAGTGCTAGTGTTAGCGGGGCAGGCGGGGAGCTGTTTTTT
CDR3aa: CSASVSGAGGELFF

v_gene: TRBV7-9
abundance: -
j_gene: TRBJ1-2
d_gene: -
CDR3nt: TGTGCCAGCAGCCCCGGACGGGGCTATGGCTACACCTTC
CDR3aa: CASSPGRGYGYTF

v_gene: TRBV19
abundance: -
j_gene: TRBJ1-3
d_gene: -
CDR3nt: TGTGCCAGTAGTACCTCGGGAGGACTTCTTGGAAACACCATATATTTT
CDR3aa: CASSTSGGLLGNTIYF

v_gene: TRBV11-2
abundance: -
j_gene: TRBJ2-4
d_gene: TRBD2
CDR3nt: TGTGCCAGCAGCTTAAGGCTAGCGGGGGAAAACATTCAGTACTTC
CDR3aa: CASSLRLAGENIQYF

v_gene: TRBV3-1/TRBV3-2
abundance: -
j_gene: TRBJ2-3
d_gene: TRBD2
CDR3nt: TGTGCCAGCAGCCGACCGACTAGCGCTCCATCCCCAGATACGCAGTATTTT
CDR3aa: CASSRPTSAPSPDTQYF

v_gene: TRBV7-6
abundance: -
j_gene: TRBJ1-2
d_gene: -
CDR3nt: TGTGCCAGCAGCTTAGGGTTCGGGGGGACCTACACCTTC
CDR3aa: CASSLGFGGTYTF

v_gene: TRBV21-1
abundance: -
j_gene: TRBJ1-1
d_gene: -
CDR3nt: TGTGCCAGCAGCAAAGGGGCAGGGAGGGGCACTGAAGCTTTCTTT
CDR3aa: CASSKGAGRGTEAFF

v_gene: TRBV19
abundance: once
j_gene: TRBJ1-5
d_gene: -
CDR3nt: TGTGCCAGTAGTGGAGGACAGAAAAGCAATCAGCCCCAGCATTTT
CDR3aa: CASSGGQKSNQPQHF

v_gene: TRBV19
abundance: -
j_gene: TRBJ1-3
d_gene: -
CDR3nt: TGTGCCAGTTCTACCTCGTTGACAGGAAACACCATATATTTT
CDR3aa: CASSTSLTGNTIYF

v_gene: TRBV5-8
abundance: -
j_gene: TRBJ2-2
d_gene: TRBD1
CDR3nt: TGTGCCAGCAGCTGGGACAGGGCTCCTTCCGGGGAGCTGTTTTTT
CDR3aa: CASSWDRAPSGELFF

v_gene: TRBV18
abundance: -
j_gene: TRBJ2-1
d_gene: TRBD1
CDR3nt: TGTGCCAGCTCACCCCCGACAGGGGATTCCTACAATGAGCAGTTCTTC
CDR3aa: CASSPPTGDSYNEQFF

v_gene: TRBV30
abundance: -
j_gene: TRBJ1-4
d_gene: -
CDR3nt: TGTGCCTGGGCCGACACCCCAACTAATGAAAAACTGTTTTTT
CDR3aa: CAWADTPTNEKLFF

v_gene: TRBV30
abundance: -
j_gene: TRBJ2-1
d_gene: TRBD2
CDR3nt: TGTGCCTGGAGCGGACTAGCGGGAATCTATGAGCAGTTCTTC
CDR3aa: CAWSGLAGIYEQFF

v_gene: TRBV3-1/TRBV3-2
abundance: -
j_gene: TRBJ2-1
d_gene: -
CDR3nt: TGTGCCAGCAGTATAGAGTTAGCCCCCTACAATGAGCAGTTCTTC
CDR3aa: CASSIELAPYNEQFF

v_gene: TRBV12-3/TRBV12-4
abundance: -
j_gene: TRBJ2-3
d_gene: TRBD1
CDR3nt: TGTGCCAGCAGTCCCAGCCGCGAGACAGGGTTGTTT
CDR3aa: CASSPSRETGLF

v_gene: TRBV11-3
abundance: -
j_gene: TRBJ2-7
d_gene: TRBD1
CDR3nt: TGTGCCAGCAGCTCCCGCAGGGACAGGACCACCTACGAGCAGTACTTC
CDR3aa: CASSSRRDRTTYEQYF

v_gene: TRBV11-2
abundance: -
j_gene: TRBJ2-5
d_gene: -
CDR3nt: TGTGCCAGCGGGGGAGGCGGGAACCAAGAGACCCAGTACTTC
CDR3aa: CASGGGGNQETQYF

v_gene: TRBV7-2
abundance: -
j_gene: TRBJ2-1
d_gene: -
CDR3nt: TGTGCCAGCAGCTTAAGCTTTAGTGAGCAGTTCTTC
CDR3aa: CASSLSFSEQFF

v_gene: TRBV7-2
abundance: -
j_gene: TRBJ1-6
d_gene: -
CDR3nt: TGTGCCAGCAGCAGGGACATATTAGATAATTCACCCCTCCACTTT
CDR3aa: CASSRDILDNSPLHF

v_gene: TRBV27
abundance: -
j_gene: TRBJ1-2
d_gene: -
CDR3nt: TGTGCCAGCAGAGACAAAAAGGATGGCTACACCTTC
CDR3aa: CASRDKKDGYTF

v_gene: TRBV5-5
abundance: -
j_gene: TRBJ1-1
d_gene: -
CDR3nt: TGTGCCAGCATCCGGGGGGACACTGAAGCTTTCTTT
CDR3aa: CASIRGDTEAFF

v_gene: TRBV5-1
abundance: -
j_gene: TRBJ1-2
d_gene: TRBD1
CDR3nt: TGCGCCAGCAGCTTATGGACAGGGGAGTATGGCTACACCTTC
CDR3aa: CASSLWTGEYGYTF

v_gene: TRBV11-3
abundance: few
j_gene: TRBJ2-1
d_gene: -
CDR3nt: TGTGCCAGCAGGGGTGGACGGACTGGCAAAAATGAGCAGTTCTTC
CDR3aa: CASRGGRTGKNEQFF

v_gene: TRBV5-6
abundance: -
j_gene: TRBJ1-6
d_gene: -
CDR3nt: TGTGCCAGCAGCTTGGGGCTTAATTCACCCCTCCACTTT
CDR3aa: CASSLGLNSPLHF

v_gene: TRBV2
abundance: -
j_gene: TRBJ2-1
d_gene: -
CDR3nt: TGTGCCAGCGAAATCGACAGAGACAATGAGCAGTTCTTC
CDR3aa: CASEIDRDNEQFF

v_gene: TRBV6-2/TRBV6-3
abundance: -
j_gene: TRBJ2-7
d_gene: -
CDR3nt: TGTGCCAGCAGTTACTCGAGCGGCTTACAGTACTTC
CDR3aa: CASSYSSGLQYF

v_gene: TRBV25-1
abundance: -
j_gene: TRBJ2-7
d_gene: -
CDR3nt: TGTGCCAGCAGTGAATCAGGTCTCTCCTACGAGCAGTACTTC
CDR3aa: CASSESGLSYEQYF

v_gene: TRBV2
abundance: -
j_gene: TRBJ1-1
d_gene: -
CDR3nt: TGTGCCAGCAGCGACGGGTCCGGAGGCACTGAAGCTTTCTTT
CDR3aa: CASSDGSGGTEAFF

v_gene: TRBV20-1
abundance: -
j_gene: TRBJ1-1
d_gene: -
CDR3nt: TGCAGTGCTAGTAATCCGAGAATGAACACTGAAGCTTTCTTT
CDR3aa: CSASNPRMNTEAFF

v_gene: TRBV21-1
abundance: -
j_gene: TRBJ2-7
d_gene: -
CDR3nt: TGTGCCAGCAGCAAACGCTTAGCGGGAGGGCCGGGGGAGCAGTACTTC
CDR3aa: CASSKRLAGGPGEQYF

v_gene: TRBV6-2/TRBV6-3
abundance: -
j_gene: TRBJ1-4
d_gene: TRBD1
CDR3nt: TGTGCCAGCAGTTACCGCAGGGGGCCCTTTAATGAAAAACTGTTTTTT
CDR3aa: CASSYRRGPFNEKLFF

v_gene: TRBV4-3
abundance: -
j_gene: TRBJ1-4
d_gene: TRBD1
CDR3nt: TGCGCCAGCAGCCAAGATGGGGGGACAGGGGGCGAAAAACTGTTTTTT
CDR3aa: CASSQDGGTGGEKLFF

v_gene: TRBV19
abundance: -
j_gene: TRBJ1-3
d_gene: -
CDR3nt: TGTGCCAGTAGTATAAGAGCCGGGTCGAGCTCTGGAAACACCATATATTTT
CDR3aa: CASSIRAGSSSGNTIYF

v_gene: TRBV4-1
abundance: -
j_gene: TRBJ1-1
d_gene: TRBD1
CDR3nt: TGCGCCAGCAGCCTTGAGAGGACAGGGACCAACACTGAAGCTTTCTTT
CDR3aa: CASSLERTGTNTEAFF

v_gene: TRBV10-2
abundance: -
j_gene: TRBJ1-2
d_gene: TRBD1
CDR3nt: TGCGCCAGCAGTACGGGACAGGGGCTTGGCTACACCTTC
CDR3aa: CASSTGQGLGYTF

v_gene: TRBV12-3/TRBV12-4
abundance: -
j_gene: TRBJ1-6
d_gene: TRBD1
CDR3nt: TGTGCCAGCAGCACAGGGGGCGGTTCACCCCTCCACTTT
CDR3aa: CASSTGGGSPLHF